The text below deals with one TCR beta chain. Its antigen remains undetermined. No base-level quality is on record; no much larger clone is a single base apart. From V the trimming removes 5 bases and from J it removes 0 bases, while the gene matches leave 11 bases of the junction unaccounted for. Its CDR3 holds 18 amino acids, cysteine through phenylalanine. The sequence is cut down to CDR3 DNA, 54 bases in frame from base 1. Taken from the germline V gene (reference sequence), the CDR1 and CDR2 loops are MNHEY and SMNVEV. The data were taken from a study of somatic mutations in cytotoxic T cells in rheumatoid arthritis (dated by TCRdb to 2017 to 2019). For context, the study as a whole: Peripheral blood (approximately 32 ml EDTA) was collected from patients immediately after diagnosis and before any treatment began. To characterize clonality, the study used TCRB deep sequencing while asking whether somatic mutations are carried by expanded CD8+ T-cell clones in newly diagnosed, untreated rheumatoid arthritis. Patients and controls did not essentially differ in median age, which was nearly identical between the groups. A FACSAria II or Sony SH800 was used to flow-sort some V beta antibody-stained T-cell populations at nearly 100% purity, and TCRB sequencing was also done on sorted V beta1+ cells. TCRB deep sequencing covered about 60 patients with rheumatoid arthritis along with under 25 healthy controls. The research as a whole found: The antigen targets of the expanded CD8+ clones were unknown, and absence from virus-specific databases did not rule out viral specificity. In patients, CD8+ clonality rose with age (Spearman r ~ 0.5), which was not the case in healthy controls. The slight underrepresentation of TRBV07 in patients was not corrected for multiple comparisons. There was no significant difference in CD8+ T-cell clonality between rheumatoid arthritis patients and age-matched healthy controls. In about an eighth of the roughly 60 patients the largest CD8+ clone exceeded 20% of CD8+ cells, and several identical CD8+ TCRB sequences were shared between blood and synovial fluid.

Positive magnetic bead selection on an AutoMACS was used to isolate CD4+ and CD8+ cells, with flow cytometry used to check purity. Initial screening for clonal expansions relied on flow cytometry with a TCR V beta antibody panel, after which sorted CD8+ fractions underwent TCRB deep sequencing for characterization. Isolation of peripheral blood mononuclear cells was done through Ficoll-Paque PLUS density gradient separation. Using Nucleospin Tissue or Tissue XS kits, DNA was extracted from CD4-enriched, CD8-enriched or PBMC samples, with quantification by a Qubit 2.0 fluorometer. TCRB CDR3 sequencing used the immunoSEQ assay on genomic DNA. In the paper's pipeline: Patient CD8+ clones larger than 1% were compared against published virus-specific TCRB sequences, and only a few matched. Only productive TCRB rearrangements were included in the analyses. Clonality was calculated as a Shannon entropy-based productive clonality index, and a clone was defined by a unique TCRB CDR3 sequence. Repertoire overlap between two samples was calculated from the template counts of each clone relative to total templates per sample. V-gene usage measured by flow cytometry correlated with TCRB sequencing V-gene usage, with a Spearman r of less than 0.65. TCRdb took over this immuneACCESS table, retaining in-frame rearrangements with V and J assigned. Such tables are incomplete; in checked studies, under half of the missing clones stem from an unresolved V gene, and the remainder is unexplained. V and J calls and clone size follow that table, whereas D and trimming were derived from the DNA. This sample holds 3,000 or so clones; 80% to 95% were observed only once. The top ten constitute more than 12% of the sample.

The TCR originated in a woman younger than 35 with rheumatoid arthritis. Recombination connected TRBV27 to TRBJ2-1, and 9 bases in between align with TRBD2. Source material: CD8+ T cells sorted from blood. The DNA is TGTGCCAGCAGTATATTAGGCGCGGGAGGGGTCTCCTACAATGAGCAGTTCTTC. Its translation reads: CASSILGAGGVSYNEQFF.